The rows below give T cell receptor beta chains drawn from one sample of a study of T cells in Graves' hyperthyroidism and ophthalmopathy. From the multiplex PCR reads, TCRdb called clonotypes with MiXCR, one entry per CDR3 protein. The profile shows about 580,000 distinct CDR3 sequences, under 60% of them singletons. Sequenced sample: peripheral blood or thyroid tissue (not recorded which). These receptors were obtained from a woman aged 18-29 years with Graves' hyperthyroidism. The CDR3 runs from the conserved cysteine through the conserved F or W. D genes are given only for firm matches. Only some rows state a clone size, as once, few, many or a class for expanded clones.

CDR3 DNA | CDR3 protein | V gene | clone size | J gene | D gene
TGTGCCAGTAGTATTCTGCGGGAGGGGGAGCTGTTTTTT | CASSILREGELFF | TRBV19 | . | TRBJ2-2 | TRBD2
TGTGCCAGCAGTGAGTGGTATGGCTACACCTTC | CASSEWYGYTF | TRBV6-1 | many | TRBJ1-2 | .
TGCAGTGCAGCCCCAGGGGAGCTGTTTTTT | CSAAPGELFF | TRBV20-1 | . | TRBJ2-2 | .
TGCAGCGTTGAAGATCGCGGGCAGCCCCAGCATTTT | CSVEDRGQPQHF | TRBV29-1 | . | TRBJ1-5 | .
TGTGCCACCAGTGATCCACAGGGCCCCCTCCACTTT | CATSDPQGPLHF | TRBV24-1 | . | TRBJ1-6 | .
TGTGCCAGCAGTGAAGGACTAGCGGGAGGGCCTTACTCCTACGAGCAGTACTTC | CASSEGLAGGPYSYEQYF | TRBV2 | . | TRBJ2-7 | TRBD2
TGTGCCAGCAGCTTCATTTCGGATAACACCGGGGAGCTGTTTTTT | CASSFISDNTGELFF | TRBV5-6 | many | TRBJ2-2 | .
TGTGCCAGCAGATCTAGCGGGAGGGCCGGAGATACGCAGTACTTC | CASRSSGRAGDTQYF | TRBV12-3/TRBV12-4 | . | TRBJ2-5 | TRBD2
TGCAGCGTTGAAGGGGAAGAGACCCAGTACTTC | CSVEGEETQYF | TRBV29-1 | many | TRBJ2-5 | .
TGTGCCACCCAGGGGCTAGCTGATGCCCGGAATTCACCCCTCCACTTT | CATQGLADARNSPLHF | TRBV24-1 | . | TRBJ1-6 | .
TGTGCCAGCAGCGAGGGACAGGGGATACTATACGAGCAGTACTTC | CASSEGQGILYEQYF | TRBV13 | many | TRBJ2-7 | TRBD1
TGTGCCAGCAGCTCTCAGGGATCGAGGCAGCCCCAGCATTTT | CASSSQGSRQPQHF | TRBV12-3/TRBV12-4 | many | TRBJ1-5 | .
TGTGCCAGCAGTGAAGTTATTAGCTCGGCCGGGGAGCTGTTTTTT | CASSEVISSAGELFF | TRBV25-1 | many | TRBJ2-2 | .
TGCGCCAGCAGCTTGGTTCAGGACACAGATACGCAGTATTTT | CASSLVQDTDTQYF | TRBV5-1 | . | TRBJ2-3 | .
TGTGCCAGCAGCTTAGGACTAGATACGCAGTATTTT | CASSLGLDTQYF | TRBV7-2 | . | TRBJ2-3 | .
TGTGCCATCCTAGCTTACGAGAACACCGGGGAGCTGTTTTTT | CAILAYENTGELFF | TRBV10-3 | many | TRBJ2-2 | .
TGTGCCAGCAGTGACGGAGCGGGGGGCACAGATACGCAGTATTTT | CASSDGAGGTDTQYF | TRBV6-4 | . | TRBJ2-3 | TRBD2
TGTGCCAGCAGCTTACCGGGAGGAACGGGTTACGAGCAGTACTTC | CASSLPGGTGYEQYF | TRBV5-5 | . | TRBJ2-7 | TRBD2
TGTGCCAGCAGCTCCCGGTCTCGGGGGGAGAATGGCTACACCTTC | CASSSRSRGENGYTF | TRBV7-9 | . | TRBJ1-2 | .
TGTGCCAGCAGCCTTCAGCGAGGCGCTACGCAGTATTTT | CASSLQRGATQYF | TRBV14 | few | TRBJ2-3 | .
TGTGCCAGCAGACCCAGGACCGGGACAGGGGAGGGATACGAGCAGTACTTC | CASRPRTGTGEGYEQYF | TRBV4-2 | many | TRBJ2-7 | TRBD1
TGTGCCAGCAGTCTGGGCGGCGACCATGAAAAACTGTTTTTT | CASSLGGDHEKLFF | TRBV12-3/TRBV12-4 | many | TRBJ1-4 | .
TGCAGTGCTAGTCCCGCAGTGAACAATGAGCAGTTCTTC | CSASPAVNNEQFF | TRBV20-1 | few | TRBJ2-1 | .
TGCAGTGCTAGAGAGACCCCCACAGGGCTAACTGAAGCTTTCTTT | CSARETPTGLTEAFF | TRBV20-1 | many | TRBJ1-1 | .
TGCAGTGCTAGAGATGGTAGCGGGACCGGCGGGGAGCTGTTTTTT | CSARDGSGTGGELFF | TRBV20-1 | . | TRBJ2-2 | TRBD2
TGCAGTGCCCGGGGACAGGAATACTATGGCTACACCTTC | CSARGQEYYGYTF | TRBV20-1 | many | TRBJ1-2 | TRBD1
TGTGCCAGTAGTACAGATCGAGATAGCGTGGTCACCGGGGAGCTGTTTTTT | CASSTDRDSVVTGELFF | TRBV19 | . | TRBJ2-2 | .
TGTGCCAGCAGTTTTATAAGTAGCAGTGGCTATGGCTACACCTTC | CASSFISSSGYGYTF | TRBV27 | many | TRBJ1-2 | .
TGTGCCAGCAGTCCCTCCATCATTGCCCAGTACTTC | CASSPSIIAQYF | TRBV27 | many | TRBJ2-5 | .
TGCAGCGTTCGTCTAGCGATGGACGAGCAGTACTTC | CSVRLAMDEQYF | TRBV29-1 | . | TRBJ2-7 | .
TGTGCCAGCAGCTTTTACACAACCTACGAGCAGTACTTC | CASSFYTTYEQYF | TRBV11-3 | many | TRBJ2-7 | .
TGTGCCAGCAGCCAAGGGAGTTCAACTAATGAAAAACTGTTTTTT | CASSQGSSTNEKLFF | TRBV4-2 | . | TRBJ1-4 | .
TGCAGTGCGGGGGGGACAGGAGGCACAGATACGCAGTATTTT | CSAGGTGGTDTQYF | TRBV20-1 | . | TRBJ2-3 | .
TGTGCCAGCAGTCTAGCCGAGGAGCTGTTTTTT | CASSLAEELFF | TRBV7-8 | . | TRBJ2-2 | .
TGTGCCAGCAGCGTAGCCTCTGGGGGTGGCTACACCATATATTTT | CASSVASGGGYTIYF | TRBV9 | . | TRBJ1-3 | .
TGTGCCAGCAGTGAAACGAGCTATCAGCCCCAGCATTTT | CASSETSYQPQHF | TRBV2 | many | TRBJ1-5 | .
TGTGCCAGCAGCCGAACAGGGAATGCGGATCAGCCCCAGTACTTC | CASSRTGNADQPQYF | TRBV11-1 | . | TRBJ2-5 | .
TGCGCCAGCAGCCAAGTAGGACCCTCGGCAGGGGACGAGCAGTACTTC | CASSQVGPSAGDEQYF | TRBV4-3 | many | TRBJ2-7 | .
TGCGCCAGCAGCTTATCCTTGGTGAACACTGAAGCTTTCTTT | CASSLSLVNTEAFF | TRBV11-3 | once | TRBJ1-1 | .
TGTGTCAGCAGCCTACCTCCGGTGAACACTGAAGCTTTCTTT | CVSSLPPVNTEAFF | TRBV5-5 | . | TRBJ1-1 | .
TGCGCCAGCGGGAATGATGAAAAACTGTTTTTT | CASGNDEKLFF | TRBV4-1 | many | TRBJ1-4 | .
TGTGCCAGCAGCGTGACAGGGGGCACGGAGACCCAGTACTTC | CASSVTGGTETQYF | TRBV11-2 | . | TRBJ2-5 | TRBD1
TGTGCCAGTAGTATATTTGGGAACACCGGGGAGCTGTTTTTT | CASSIFGNTGELFF | TRBV19 | many | TRBJ2-2 | .
TGCAGTGCAACGGGACTAGCGGGACGAGACTCCTACGAGCAGTACTTC | CSATGLAGRDSYEQYF | TRBV20-1 | many | TRBJ2-7 | TRBD2
TGTGCCAGCAGTTCCGCGGGAGGCCCTCACGAGCAGTACTTC | CASSSAGGPHEQYF | TRBV27 | . | TRBJ2-7 | TRBD2
TGTGCCATCAGTGACTATAGCGGGAGAGGGGGCTACGAGCAGTACTTC | CAISDYSGRGGYEQYF | TRBV10-3 | medium-sized | TRBJ2-7 | TRBD2